The 12 T cell receptor beta chains below were found in one sample sequenced in a study of OX40 agonist ivuxolimab in advanced cancers. Sequencing was performed with immunoSEQ multiplex PCR; in TCRdb, only in-frame clones are kept and a portion is missing. The sample lists some 64,000 clones; 87% were seen once. The sequenced sample was CD4+ or CD8+ T cells sorted from blood, obtained in a trial of the OX40 agonist ivuxolimab. The receptors were gathered from an adult with an advanced solid tumor such as melanoma, head and neck, liver or kidney cancer.

The rearrangement uses TRBV5-1 and TRBJ2-7, with 8 bases aligning to TRBD2. In germline, CDR1 is SGHRS, CDR2 YFSETQ. The V gene end was trimmed by 2 bases and the J gene end by 3 bases; junction bases not matched to a gene: 4. The CDR3 totals 14 residues. The CDR3, as DNA: TGCGCCAGCAGCTTACAGCGGGGGAGCTACGAGCAGTACTTC. It translates to CASSLQRGSYEQYF.

The chain joins TRBV10-2 to TRBJ2-2, with D possibly matching TRBD1 (5 bases). This CDR3 has 13 amino acids. Germline CDR1 is WSHSY and CDR2 is SAAADI. The V end lost 9 bases, the J end lost 1 base, and 9 bases lay between the germline ends. CDR3: CASKTGNTGELFF. The CDR3 DNA reads as TGCGCCAGTAAAACAGGGAACACCGGGGAGCTGTTTTTT.

The CDR3: CASCVGTASYNEQFF. The CDR3 nucleotides read TGTGCCAGCTGCGTCGGGACAGCCTCCTACAATGAGCAGTTCTTC. The rearrangement uses TRBV7-2 and TRBJ2-1, with 7 nucleotides matching TRBD1. J lost 0 bases, V lost 8 bases, and 7 bases had no gene match. This CDR3 contains 15 residues. Germline lookup yields CDR1 SGHTA and CDR2 FQGNSA.

The chain links TRBV27 to TRBJ2-1, with D hard to call. The CDR3 sequence is 12 residues long. With 10 bases removed from V and 4 bases from J, the gap between germline ends came to 11 bases. The V gene's germline CDR1 is MNHEY and CDR2 SMNVEV (reference sequence). CDR3 nucleotide sequence: TGTGCCACCCTCGCCGCTTACAATGAGCAGTTCTTC. This sequence encodes CATLAAYNEQFF.

This clone was recorded a few times. The V and J genes are TRBV28 and TRBJ1-1; unclear D gene. The V end lost 6 bases, the J end lost 6 bases, and 14 bases lay between the germline ends. CDR3 length equals 13 residues. The germline gives CDR1 MDHEN, CDR2 SYDVKM. CDR3 loop: CASRITSSAEAFF. CDR3 coding DNA: TGTGCCAGCAGAATAACTTCGTCAGCTGAAGCTTTCTTT.

The rearrangement joins TRBV18 to TRBJ1-1; a possible D gene is TRBD1 (6 bases). Germline V CDR1 and CDR2: KGHSH, LQKENI. The CDR3 loop spans 13 amino acids. Between the trimmed V and J ends, which lost 5 bases and 1 base, there was a span of 8 bases. The CDR3 nucleotides read TGTGCCAGCTCAGGGACAAGGAACACTGAAGCTTTCTTT. This encodes CASSGTRNTEAFF. Using reference TRBV18 and TRBJ1-1 for the parts outside the CDR3, the full variable domain is NAGVMQNPRHLVRRRGQEARLRCSPMKGHSHVYWYRQLPEEGLKFMVYLQKENIIDESGMPKERFSAEFPKEGPSILRIQQVVRGDSAAYFCASSGTRNTEAFFGQGTRLTVV.

The rearrangement uses TRBV4-3 and TRBJ1-1; D not resolved. CDR1 and CDR2 from the germline V gene are LGHNA and YSLEER. This CDR3 region has 16 residues. Trimming took off 0 bases at V and 0 bases at J, with 11 bases between the two ends. The chain's CDR3 is CASSQEIIGVNTEAFF. In nucleotides, the CDR3 is TGCGCCAGCAGCCAAGAAATTATTGGGGTGAACACTGAAGCTTTCTTT.

This clone turned up a few times. The V call is TRBV29-1, the J call TRBJ1-2, with 7 positions matching TRBD1. V shed 6 bases, J shed 7 bases, and the junction held 17 bases outside the gene matches. CDR3 size: 15 residues. The germline V gene has CDR1 SQVTM and CDR2 ANQGSEA. This CDR3 is CSVDKIETGYGGYTF. DNA for the CDR3: TGCAGCGTCGATAAAATAGAGACAGGGTACGGTGGCTACACCTTC.

The rearrangement links TRBV5-1 to TRBJ1-1; 7 nucleotides align to TRBD1. This CDR3 comprises 16 residues. V trimming: 0 bases; J trimming: 3 bases; junction bases outside the gene matches: 8. The germline gives CDR1 SGHRS, CDR2 YFSETQ. The CDR3 is CASSLVGDRADTEAFF. CDR3 DNA sequence: TGCGCCAGCAGCTTGGTGGGCGACAGGGCGGACACTGAAGCTTTCTTT. The complete variable domain, with remaining parts taken from reference TRBV5-1 and TRBJ1-1, reads KAGVTQTPRYLIKTRGQQVTLSCSPISGHRSVSWYQQTPGQGLQFLFEYFSETQRNKGNFPGRFSGRQFSNSRSEMNVSTLELGDSALYLCASSLVGDRADTEAFFGQGTRLTVV.

The sample holds one count of this clone. The chain combines TRBV15 with TRBJ2-1; TRBD1 matches 10 bases. Germline-derived CDR1 and CDR2 are LNHNV and YYDKDF (reference sequence). The CDR3 extends over 17 amino acids. Trimming cost V 3 bases and J 10 bases; bases outside gene matches: 15. In DNA form, the CDR3 reads TGTGCCACCAGCAGGGAAGAGGGGACAGGGGTACCCAACGAGCAGTTCTTC. It translates to CATSREEGTGVPNEQFF. Based on the CDR3 plus reference TRBV15 and TRBJ2-1, the full variable domain is DAMVIQNPRYQVTQFGKPVTLSCSQTLNHNVMYWYQQKSSQAPKLLFHYYDKDFNNEADTPDNFQSRRPNTSFCFLDIRSPGLGDTAMYLCATSREEGTGVPNEQFFGPGTRLTVL.

This sequence joins TRBV5-1 and TRBJ2-7; no definite D call. Trimming took off 5 bases at V and 5 bases at J, with 14 bases between the two ends. There are 13 residues in the CDR3. Germline V CDR1 and CDR2: SGHRS, YFSETQ. The CDR3 sequence: CASSISLQDEQYF. As DNA, the CDR3 is TGCGCCAGCAGTATTAGCCTTCAAGACGAGCAGTACTTC.

This chain connects TRBV7-2 to TRBJ2-7; TRBD2 aligns across 14 bases. Germline CDR1 and CDR2: SGHTA and FQGNSA. CDR3 length: 17 residues. V trimming: 3 bases; J trimming: 6 bases; junction bases outside the gene matches: 10. The CDR3 sequence is CASSLKWTSGRSGEQYF. DNA of the CDR3: TGTGCCAGCAGCTTGAAATGGACTAGCGGGAGGAGTGGCGAGCAGTACTTC.